This T cell receptor beta chain was found in a study of cytomegalovirus exposure and HLA in healthy donors. CDR3 size: 15 residues. Trimming at V came to 8 bases and at J to 3 bases, leaving 11 bases not matched to a gene. CDR1 and CDR2 from the germline V gene are MNHNS and SASEGT. Profiling relied on immunoSEQ multiplex PCR, and the TCRdb table lists in-frame clones only, not all of them. The table has about 160,000 clones, 85% seen once. The chain employs TRBV6-1 and TRBJ2-5; 8 bases fit TRBD2. The source material was PBMCs. This clonotype was obtained from a man younger than 40 in good health and CMV-seropositive. DNA for the CDR3: TGTGCCAGCCAGCGGGGCGGGGGGCTAGAAGAGACCCAGTACTTC. Its translation: CASQRGGGLEETQYF.